These T cell receptor beta chains were read from a single sample in a study of blood T cell repertoires in COVID-19. Libraries were prepared by immunoSEQ multiplex PCR; TCRdb keeps only in-frame clonotypes and omits some of them. The sample records about 390,000 clones, around nine tenths being singletons. The sequenced sample consisted of PBMCs or T cells enriched from blood (not recorded which). These receptors originate from a woman aged 45-65 years who had recovered from COVID-19. CDR3s include the opening cysteine and the closing phenylalanine or tryptophan. The order of the fields is V gene, J gene, clone size, D gene, CDR3 protein, CDR3 DNA. A D gene is named only where the DNA matches it firmly. Where a row states a size, it is once, few, many or the class of an expanded clone; other rows omit it.

TRBV7-9	TRBJ2-3	.	TRBD2	CASRAGTSGVTDTQYF	TGTGCCAGCAGGGCCGGGACTAGCGGAGTCACAGATACGCAGTATTTT
TRBV5-8	TRBJ2-7	.	TRBD2	CASSSWWTSIYEQYF	TGTGCCAGCAGCTCCTGGTGGACTAGTATCTACGAGCAGTACTTC
TRBV28	TRBJ1-5	.	.	CASKLGAYGFLYQPQHF	TGTGCCAGCAAGCTAGGGGCCTACGGTTTCCTATATCAGCCCCAGCATTTT
TRBV28	TRBJ1-5	few	TRBD1	CASSTHATGYNQPQHF	TGTGCCAGCAGTACTCATGCGACAGGGTATAATCAGCCCCAGCATTTT
TRBV4-3	TRBJ1-4	.	.	CASSQETLREEKLFF	TGCGCCAGCAGCCAAGAGACCCTGAGGGAAGAAAAACTGTTTTTT
TRBV6-5	TRBJ2-7	.	.	CASSSKGVSSYEQYF	TGTGCCAGCAGCTCAAAGGGGGTTAGCTCCTACGAGCAGTACTTC
TRBV5-6	TRBJ1-2	.	.	CASSLRDNYGYTF	TGTGCCAGCAGCTTGCGGGATAACTATGGCTACACCTTC
TRBV4-3	TRBJ1-1	.	TRBD1	CASSPRTGTNSEAFF	TGCGCCAGCAGCCCTAGGACAGGGACCAACAGCGAGGCTTTCTTT
TRBV5-4	TRBJ1-2	.	.	CASSPARFDYGYTF	TGTGCCAGCAGCCCCGCCCGGTTTGACTATGGCTACACCTTC
TRBV30	TRBJ1-1	.	.	CAWSQEWTAGYMNTEAFF	TGTGCCTGGAGCCAGGAATGGACAGCCGGCTACATGAACACTGAAGCTTTCTTT
TRBV5-1	TRBJ1-5	.	.	CASSPMPGQPQHF	TGCGCCAGCAGCCCCATGCCGGGTCAGCCCCAGCATTTT
TRBV19	TRBJ1-5	.	.	CASSGAGFNQPQHF	TGTGCCAGTAGTGGGGCAGGATTTAATCAGCCCCAGCATTTT
TRBV4-1	TRBJ1-3	.	.	CASSSTSGNTIYF	TGCGCCAGCAGCTCTACCTCTGGAAACACCATATATTTT
TRBV19	TRBJ1-5	.	.	CASSIDLAQPQHF	TGTGCCAGTAGTATAGATCTGGCACAGCCCCAGCATTTT
TRBV2	TRBJ1-2	.	.	CASSEASRGADYGYTF	TGTGCCAGCAGTGAAGCAAGTAGGGGCGCGGACTATGGCTACACCTTC
TRBV29-1	TRBJ2-7	few	.	CSVDGQSSYEQYF	TGCAGCGTTGATGGACAGAGCTCCTACGAGCAGTACTTC
TRBV2	TRBJ1-3	.	.	CASSSDSGNTIYF	TGTGCCAGCAGTTCAGACTCTGGAAACACCATATATTTT
TRBV27	TRBJ1-5	.	.	CASRTTGYSNQPQHF	TGTGCCAGCAGAACTACGGGTTATAGCAATCAGCCCCAGCATTTT
TRBV7-9	TRBJ2-2	.	TRBD1	CASSFWQGVDTGELFF	TGTGCCAGCAGCTTCTGGCAGGGGGTCGACACCGGGGAGCTGTTTTTT
TRBV9	TRBJ1-6	.	TRBD1	CASSAEGSRGRSPLHF	TGTGCCAGCAGCGCGGAAGGGAGTAGGGGGCGTTCACCCCTCCACTTT
TRBV3-1/TRBV3-2	TRBJ1-3	.	.	CASNQQGAGNTIYF	TGTGCCAGCAATCAACAGGGCGCTGGAAACACCATATATTTT
TRBV4-2	TRBJ1-1	.	.	CASSQSVRGVNTEAFF	TGTGCCAGCAGCCAATCAGTCCGGGGTGTGAACACTGAAGCTTTCTTT
TRBV19	TRBJ1-5	.	.	CASSPGPQSNQPQHF	TGTGCCAGTAGCCCAGGCCCTCAAAGCAATCAGCCCCAGCATTTT
TRBV6-1	TRBJ1-6	.	TRBD1	CASSEKGAVIMNSPLHF	TGTGCCAGCAGTGAAAAGGGGGCAGTTATCATGAATTCACCCCTCCACTTT
TRBV28	TRBJ1-5	once	TRBD1	CASSSPPDRAANNQPQHF	TGTGCCAGCAGTTCCCCCCCCGACAGGGCCGCGAACAATCAGCCCCAGCATTTT
TRBV7-9	TRBJ1-4	once	TRBD1	CASSQQTGVGEKLFF	TGTGCCAGCAGCCAGCAGACAGGGGTGGGTGAAAAACTGTTTTTT
TRBV6-5	TRBJ1-3	.	.	CASSYSSSSGNTIYF	TGTGCCAGCAGTTATAGTTCCTCCTCTGGAAACACCATATATTTT
TRBV18	TRBJ1-2	.	.	CASSLGADYGYTF	TGTGCCAGCTCCCTGGGGGCAGACTATGGCTACACCTTC
TRBV3-1/TRBV3-2	TRBJ1-2	.	TRBD1	CASSRQTGANYGYTF	TGTGCCAGCAGCCGACAAACAGGGGCTAACTATGGCTACACCTTC
TRBV29-1	TRBJ2-5	.	.	CSVDLGALETQYF	TGCAGCGTTGATCTGGGGGCGCTAGAGACCCAGTACTTC
TRBV28	TRBJ2-1	.	TRBD1	CASSLTGGKNEQFF	TGTGCCAGCAGTTTGACAGGGGGCAAGAATGAGCAGTTCTTC
TRBV5-1	TRBJ1-4	.	.	CATPRDTGTNEKLFF	TGCGCCACCCCCCGGGACACGGGAACTAATGAAAAACTGTTTTTT
TRBV2	TRBJ2-7	once	TRBD1	CASKDRYSYEQYF	TGTGCCAGCAAGGACAGGTATTCCTACGAGCAGTACTTC
TRBV20-1	TRBJ1-1	.	.	CSAPQRTEAFF	TGCAGTGCCCCTCAGCGCACTGAAGCTTTCTTT
TRBV6-5	TRBJ1-4	.	TRBD1	CASTEPGQGREKLFF	TGTGCCAGCACCGAACCGGGACAGGGCCGTGAAAAACTGTTTTTT
TRBV2	TRBJ2-1	.	.	CASSDRGIGEQFF	TGTGCCAGCAGTGATCGAGGGATCGGTGAGCAGTTCTTC
TRBV24-1	TRBJ1-2	.	.	CATSDTRGGNYGYTF	TGTGCCACCAGTGATACCCGTGGAGGGAACTATGGCTACACCTTC
TRBV19	TRBJ1-1	.	TRBD1	CASSPYDRGQTEAFF	TGTGCCAGTAGTCCTTATGACAGGGGACAAACTGAAGCTTTCTTT
TRBV25-1	TRBJ1-3	many	.	CASSAGGISGNTIYF	TGTGCCAGCAGTGCCGGAGGGATCTCTGGAAACACCATATATTTT
TRBV18	TRBJ2-5	.	TRBD1	CASSPDRGVTQYF	TGTGCCAGCTCACCCGACAGGGGGGTGACCCAGTACTTC
TRBV5-1	TRBJ2-3	.	.	CASSLDYLGTDTQYF	TGCGCCAGCAGTTTAGACTATCTCGGCACAGATACGCAGTATTTT
TRBV18	TRBJ1-6	.	.	CASSPRTADNSPLHF	TGTGCCAGCTCCCCCAGGACAGCCGATAATTCACCCCTCCACTTT
TRBV30	TRBJ1-1	.	.	CAWSRELGRAFF	TGTGCCTGGAGTCGGGAACTCGGGCGAGCTTTCTTT
TRBV6-5	TRBJ2-3	.	TRBD2	CASSLLAGGQSDTQYF	TGTGCCAGCAGTTTACTAGCGGGGGGGCAGTCAGATACGCAGTATTTT
TRBV29-1	TRBJ1-1	.	.	CSVEALVGLVGLNTEAFF	TGCAGCGTTGAGGCACTAGTGGGACTGGTGGGGCTGAACACTGAAGCTTTCTTT
TRBV7-3	TRBJ2-1	once	TRBD2	CASSPGRTSGGPSSYNEQFF	TGTGCCAGCAGCCCGGGGAGGACTAGCGGGGGCCCAAGCTCCTACAATGAGCAGTTCTTC
TRBV10-3	TRBJ1-4	.	TRBD1	CAIGDRDNEKLFF	TGTGCCATAGGGGACAGGGATAATGAAAAACTGTTTTTT
TRBV6-6	TRBJ1-5	few	.	CASHRYNQPQHF	TGTGCCAGCCACAGGTACAATCAGCCCCAGCATTTT
TRBV28	TRBJ2-7	.	TRBD1	CASSRDRDRGHEQYF	TGTGCCAGCAGTCGGGACCGGGACAGGGGCCACGAGCAGTACTTC
TRBV7-2	TRBJ2-1	.	TRBD2	CASSLLAGGTYEQFF	TGTGCCAGCAGCCTACTAGCGGGGGGGACGTATGAGCAGTTCTTC
TRBV10-3	TRBJ1-1	.	TRBD1	CAISEVSGQVNTEAFF	TGTGCCATCAGTGAGGTATCGGGACAGGTGAACACTGAAGCTTTCTTT
TRBV4-2	TRBJ1-3	.	TRBD1	CASSQKGQLSSGNTIYF	TGTGCCAGCAGCCAAAAGGGACAGCTGAGCTCTGGAAACACCATATATTTT
TRBV24-1	TRBJ2-3	.	TRBD2	CATSDPAQGIAGGPWSTDTQYF	TGTGCCACCAGTGACCCGGCGCAGGGTATAGCGGGGGGGCCGTGGTCAACAGATACGCAGTATTTT
TRBV7-9	TRBJ1-4	once	.	CASSRGSHEKLFF	TGTGCCAGCAGCCGGGGGAGCCATGAAAAACTGTTTTTT
TRBV29-1	TRBJ2-7	.	TRBD1	CSVPRDRGYEQYF	TGCAGCGTTCCCCGGGACAGGGGCTACGAGCAGTACTTC
TRBV10-3	TRBJ1-1	.	.	CAISADRNTEAFF	TGTGCCATCAGTGCTGACAGGAACACTGAAGCTTTCTTT
TRBV30	TRBJ1-2	once	.	CAWSGGGAGYTF	TGTGCCTGGAGCGGGGGAGGGGCAGGCTACACCTTC
TRBV5-4	TRBJ2-3	.	.	CASSPVTPAEDTQYF	TGTGCCAGCAGCCCTGTGACCCCGGCGGAAGATACGCAGTATTTT
TRBV27	TRBJ2-7	.	.	CASSSLDGAYEQYF	TGTGCCAGCAGTTCACTCGACGGGGCCTACGAGCAGTACTTC